The 29 T cell receptor beta chains below all came from one sample that was sequenced in a study of blood T cells in healthy people across ages. Primers used in a second PCR of about 6 to 12 cycles were a sample-barcoded 5' primer and a J-beta primer mix. In TCRdb, the 5' RACE reads were re-called with MiXCR into one record per CDR3 protein. The table lists 350,000 to 450,000 distinct CDR3 sequences, 50% to 60% of them singletons. Specimen: blood. The source of these receptors is a man aged 60-69 years in good health.

V is TRBV28 and J is TRBJ2-7; D may be TRBD2 (6 bases). This CDR3 contains 14 residues. The V end lost 5 bases, the J end lost 6 bases, and 17 bases lay between the germline ends. Germline V gene lookup returns CDR1 MDHEN and CDR2 SYDVKM. CDR3 in DNA: TGTGCCAGCAGTCCGGGACTTCAGGGTTTCGAGCAGTACTTC. It translates to CASSPGLQGFEQYF.

The V and J genes are TRBV5-1 and TRBJ1-1; TRBD1 aligns across 10 bases. Trimming cost V 5 bases and J 7 bases; bases outside gene matches: 8. The length of the CDR3 is 14 residues. Germline lookup yields CDR1 SGHRS and CDR2 YFSETQ. CDR3 residues: CASSSLTGGFEAFF. The CDR3 DNA reads as TGCGCCAGCAGTTCGTTGACAGGGGGCTTTGAAGCTTTCTTT.

The chain links TRBV20-1 to TRBJ1-2; D is undetermined. Germline CDR1 DFQATT, CDR2 SNEGSKA (reference sequence). V lost 1 base, J lost 6 bases, and 18 bases lay in between. The CDR3 consists of 15 residues. Written as DNA, the CDR3 is TGCAGTGCTAGAGGGCTGGGAACCGCGACCAATGGCTACACCTTC. Its translation: CSARGLGTATNGYTF.

The J gene is TRBJ1-2, the V gene TRBV5-1; a weak D match, TRBD1 (5 bases). V dropped 4 bases and J dropped 0 bases, with 10 bases sitting between them. The CDR3 consists of 14 residues. Germline V gives CDR1 SGHRS, CDR2 YFSETQ. The CDR3 spells CASSLQGANYGYTF. CDR3 in DNA: TGCGCCAGCAGCCTCCAGGGAGCTAACTATGGCTACACCTTC.

The chain has TRBV5-4 and TRBJ2-5; no definite D call. This CDR3 comprises 13 residues. V lost 4 bases to trimming and J lost 9 bases, with 16 bases between them. Germline CDR1 and CDR2: SGHNT and YYREEE (reference sequence). The CDR3 reads CASSQLQSSPQYF. CDR3 coding DNA: TGTGCCAGCAGCCAACTACAGAGCTCACCCCAGTACTTC.

Turning to this clonotype: Since a much larger clone is just one base distant, this may be a read error. This chain's CDR3 is CSARGGQSYNEQYF. DNA for the CDR3: TGCAGTGCTAGAGGGGGGCAGTCCTACAATGAGCAGTACTTC. V usage is TRBV20-1 and J usage is TRBJ2-1, with D maybe TRBD1 (6 bases). The better agreement between TRBJ2-7 and the DNA end casts doubt on the J call. This CDR3 has 14 amino acids. Germline loops: CDR1 DFQATT, CDR2 SNEGSKA (reference sequence).

J is TRBJ2-1 and V is TRBV5-1; 11 bases are shared with TRBD2. The CDR3 spans 16 residues. Germline V lookup: CDR1 SGHRS, CDR2 YFSETQ. Trimming took 1 base from V and 5 from J; bases not matched to a gene: 5. CDR3 amino acids: CASSLTTSGIDNEQFF. The CDR3 DNA reads as TGCGCCAGCAGCTTGACGACTAGCGGGATCGACAATGAGCAGTTCTTC.

Concerning this clonotype itself: One end of the junction fails to match germline, which may point to a read error. The gene calls are TRBV20-1 and TRBJ2-7; 11 bases are a match to TRBD2. CDR1 is DFQATT, CDR2 SNEGSKA, per germline (reference sequence). The CDR3 sequence is 15 residues long. In DNA, the CDR3 is TGCGGTGCTCCCAACTTAGCGGGAGGGGGCCGGGAGCAGTACTTC. Translated: CGAPNLAGGGREQYF.

The table lists this clonotype with a few counts. J is TRBJ2-3 and V is TRBV28; 7 bases are shared with TRBD2. V lost 4 bases, J lost 5 bases, and 15 bases stayed unmatched. This CDR3 has 17 amino acids. The germline V gene encodes CDR1 MDHEN and CDR2 SYDVKM. DNA for the CDR3: TGTGCCAGCAGTTCCCCTGTCCGGCGGGAGCGCAGAGATACGCAGTATTTT. Its protein product is CASSSPVRRERRDTQYF.

This clonotype has at least ten counts. V gene TRBV5-1 combines with J gene TRBJ2-3, with D unresolved. Trimming took 0 bases from V and 3 from J, leaving 8 bases between them. Looked up from germline, CDR1 is SGHRS and CDR2 is YFSETQ. The CDR3 is made up of 14 amino acids. The CDR3 protein is CASSLEQLTDTQYF. DNA of the CDR3: TGCGCCAGCAGCTTGGAACAGCTTACAGATACGCAGTATTTT.

The chain couples TRBV5-1 to TRBJ2-3, with D perhaps given as TRBD1 or TRBD2 (5 bases each). This CDR3 is 15 amino acids long. Germline-derived CDR1 and CDR2 are SGHRS and YFSETQ. V shed 5 bases and J shed 2 bases, with 15 bases lying between them. CDR3 loop: CASSTGTPFTDTQYF. The CDR3 coding sequence is TGCGCCAGCAGTACGGGGACCCCCTTCACAGATACGCAGTATTTT.

Comment on this clonotype: A read error may be the cause here, since a much bigger clone is one base away. V gene TRBV4-3 combines with J gene TRBJ2-1, with D hard to call. This CDR3 is 13 amino acids long. The germline V gene encodes CDR1 LGHNA and CDR2 YSLEER. Trimming left V 0 bases short and J 10 bases short, with 10 bases between. The CDR3 DNA sequence: TGCGCCAGCAGCCAAGAGGTGGGTTGGGAGCAGTTCTTC. Its translation: CASSQEVGWEQFF.

With respect to this clonotype: The junction differs from germline at one of its ends, possibly a read error. The chain has TRBV5-1 and TRBJ2-5; D uncertain. CDR1 SGHRS and CDR2 YFSETQ come from the germline V gene. The CDR3 is 14 amino acids. In nucleotides, the CDR3 is TGCGCCAGCAGCTCCCATTTCAACCAGGAGACCCAGTACTTC. This encodes CASSSHFNQETQYF.

CDR3 sequence (DNA): TGCGCCAGCAGCCGGCAGACTAGCGGAGACCCCAAGTGGACAGATACGCAGTATTTT. Its protein product is CASSRQTSGDPKWTDTQYF. The chain has TRBV5-1 and TRBJ2-3, with 9 bases fitting TRBD2. V dropped 4 bases and J dropped 3; count of bases not matched to a gene: 18. The germline V gene encodes CDR1 SGHRS and CDR2 YFSETQ. There are 19 residues in the CDR3.

On this clonotype itself: A much larger clone is a single base away; this may be a read error. This sequence joins TRBV11-3 and TRBJ2-3; a possible D gene is TRBD2 (6 bases). There are 15 residues in the CDR3. Looked up from germline, CDR1 is SGHNT and CDR2 is YENEEA. CDR3 loop: CASSLESTSTGTQYF. CDR3 nucleotides: TGTGCCAGCAGCTTAGAAAGCACTAGCACAGGTACGCAGTATTTT.

The chain is built from TRBV7-2 and TRBJ2-7, with TRBD2 identical over 11 bases. The germline V gene has CDR1 SGHTA and CDR2 FQGNSA. The CDR3 contains 16 residues. V was pared by 2 bases and J by 7 bases, with 10 bases of the junction left unmatched. CDR3 coding DNA: TGTGCCAGCAGCTTAACCTCGACTAGCGGGACTAGAGAGCAGTACTTC. Its protein is CASSLTSTSGTREQYF.

V gene TRBV20-1 combines with J gene TRBJ2-1, with TRBD2 identical over 9 bases. CDR3 size: 17 residues. Per germline, CDR1 DFQATT and CDR2 SNEGSKA (reference sequence). V was clipped by 0 bases and J by 6 bases; unmatched bases: 12. CDR3 coding DNA: TGCAGTGCTAGAGATAGCGGGGGTACACCGGGGTTCAATGAGCAGTTCTTC. As protein: CSARDSGGTPGFNEQFF.

J is TRBJ2-7 and V is TRBV2; TRBD2 matches 9 bases. Germline lookup yields CDR1 SNHLY and CDR2 FYNNEI. V shed 6 bases and J 5 bases; nucleotides not matched to a gene: 11. The CDR3 is 15 residues long. The CDR3 loop reads CASRIDSGSVNEQYF. The DNA of the CDR3 is TGTGCCAGCAGGATTGATAGCGGGAGCGTCAACGAGCAGTACTTC.

This clonotype was detected a few times. The chain joins TRBV27 to TRBJ2-1; 8 positions agree with TRBD2. The germline V gene has CDR1 MNHEY and CDR2 SMNVEV (reference sequence). This CDR3 has 15 amino acids. Trimming at V came to 2 bases and at J to 7 bases, leaving 7 bases not matched to a gene. The CDR3: CASSLLAGMRNEQFF. CDR3 DNA: TGTGCCAGCAGTTTACTAGCGGGTATGAGGAATGAGCAGTTCTTC.

The chain recombines TRBV30 with TRBJ2-7, with D maybe TRBD1 (6 bases). The CDR3 is made up of 15 amino acids. CDR1 GTSNPN and CDR2 SVGIG come from the germline V gene (reference sequence). V was clipped by 2 bases and J by 0 bases, with 14 bases between them. The CDR3 nucleotides are TGTGCCTGGAGTCCGACAGGCCGAAGCTCCTACGAGCAGTACTTC. It translates to CAWSPTGRSSYEQYF.

This clonotype occurred many times. This chain links TRBV5-1 with TRBJ2-7; D possibly corresponds to TRBD2 (5 bases). The CDR3 is 13 residues long. Per the germline V gene, CDR1 is SGHRS and CDR2 is YFSETQ. V was shortened by 1 base and J by 3 bases, with 8 bases between the two germline ends. The CDR3 coding sequence is TGCGCCAGCAGCTTGTTACGGGACTACGAGCAGTACTTC. It codes for CASSLLRDYEQYF.

Concerning this clonotype: One end of the junction fails to match germline, which may point to a read error. The rearrangement uses TRBV6-4 and TRBJ2-1; D not resolved. Per germline, CDR1 MRHNA and CDR2 SNTAGT. The CDR3 covers 16 residues. CDR3 loop: CASIDSGLNSYNEQFF. The CDR3 nucleotides read TGTGCCAGCATTGACTCCGGGCTGAATTCCTACAATGAGCAGTTCTTC.

The CDR3 DNA is TGTGCCAGCAGCGACGACAGGATAACCTACAATGAGCAGTTCTTC. Protein: CASSDDRITYNEQFF. J is TRBJ2-1 and V is TRBV2, with D possibly matching TRBD1 (6 bases). CDR1 SNHLY and CDR2 FYNNEI come from the germline V gene. The CDR3 contains 15 residues. The V end was cut by 6 bases, the J end by 2 bases, with 14 bases between.

The chain recombines TRBV6-5 with TRBJ1-2, with 8 bases lining up with TRBD1. Per the germline V gene, CDR1 is MNHEY and CDR2 is SVGAGI. The CDR3 spans 13 residues. The J segment lost 6 bases and the V segment lost 7 bases, leaving 7 bases of the junction unmatched. CDR3 sequence: CASTAQGADGYTF. The CDR3 bases are TGTGCCAGCACCGCCCAGGGGGCGGATGGCTACACCTTC.

The rearrangement uses TRBV10-3 and TRBJ2-3; D is possibly TRBD2 (5 bases). The CDR3 is 14 residues long. The V and J ends lost 6 bases and 1 base respectively, with 11 bases between them. Germline loops: CDR1 ENHRY, CDR2 SYGVKD. CDR3 region: CAIRNSVGTDTQYF. The CDR3 DNA follows: TGTGCCATCAGAAATAGCGTGGGCACAGATACGCAGTATTTT.

Regarding this clonotype: This may stem from a read error, because a much larger clone lies one nucleotide away. The rearrangement joins TRBV11-2 to TRBJ1-2, with D unresolved. Per the germline V gene, CDR1 is SGHAT and CDR2 is FQNNGV. This CDR3 is 14 amino acids long. CDR3 sequence reads: CASCLEPVPYGYTF. Here the CDR3 DNA reads TGTGCCAGCTGCTTAGAGCCAGTACCTTATGGCTACACCTTC.

This clonotype appeared a single time. V is TRBV27 and J is TRBJ1-2; no clear D gene. The germline CDR1 and CDR2 sequences are MNHEY and SMNVEV (reference sequence). V was clipped by 5 bases and J by 8 bases, with 15 bases between them. This CDR3 has 13 residues. For the CDR3, the DNA is TGTGCCAGCAGTCTCCGCCCAGGCGGCGGCTACACCTTC. As protein: CASSLRPGGGYTF.

This clonotype was seen more than once but under ten times. The chain couples TRBV6-5 to TRBJ2-7; either TRBD1 or TRBD2 may fit D (5 bases each). The J call may not be correct, given that the DNA end is closer to TRBJ2-5. Germline CDR1 MNHEY, CDR2 SVGAGI. CDR3 length: 13 residues. The CDR3 sequence is CASSYFGTETQYF. Here the CDR3 DNA reads TGTGCCAGCAGTTACTTCGGGACAGAGACCCAGTACTTC.

The chain combines TRBV10-3 with TRBJ2-1; 7 positions agree with TRBD1. With 3 bases clipped from V and 7 bases from J, the junction kept 18 bases outside the gene matches. CDR1 and CDR2 from the germline V gene are ENHRY and SYGVKD. The CDR3 runs to 18 residues. The CDR3 DNA is TGTGCCATCAGTGACCTTACTATGACAGGGCTGAATAAGAATGAGCAGTTCTTC. This encodes CAISDLTMTGLNKNEQFF.